This T cell receptor beta chain was identified during a study of STAT5B mutations in CD4+ large granular lymphocyte leukemia (dated by TCRdb to between 2020 and 2023). A note on the overall study: Among healthy controls, the CDR3 'QG' motif was associated with a particular HLA allele. Flow cytometry performed on FACSCanto II or FACSVerse showed that the purified fractions had more than 95% purity among lymphocytes. The study compared the TCRbeta repertoires of patients with CD4+ T-cell large granular lymphocyte leukemia against the TCRbeta repertoires of healthy blood donors. Summary of the overall study and its limitations: Main leukemic clonotypes were private to each patient, although under 30% appeared at low frequency in other patients' non-leukemic repertoires. CD4-sorted patient repertoires appeared more clonal than healthy CD4+ repertoires, and this difference persisted after removing the putative leukemic clones. TRBV06-family usage was enriched among the top patient clones (8/27) compared with healthy controls (2/35). The data were not HLA-matched, and the relatively small sample size could explain the higher clonality seen in CD4+ compared with CD8+ T-LGLL.

This clone was seen once. Which antigen it targets is not known. The input lacks base qualities; no much larger clone sits a single base away. The immunoSEQ assay at survey resolution was applied to genomic DNA for sequencing of TCRbeta rearrangements. The study's own analysis went as follows. In the TCR sequencing data, the smallest productive clonotype frequency that could be detected was 2.59 x 10-5. Only productive TCRbeta rearrangements, defined as complete and in-frame sequences, were included in the analyses. The clonality of each sample was calculated as Simpson clonality in the immunoSEQ Analyzer version 3.0. Clones were categorized by frequency as very rare, small, medium, large (1-20%) or hyperexpanded (>20%). OLGA 1.2.3 estimated generation probabilities, VDJtools produced V-gene circos plots, VDJdb was queried for specificities, and GLIPH identified CDR3 motifs. TCRdb obtained this table from immuneACCESS and retained in-frame rearrangements with V and J assigned. These tables miss some clones; where compared with another copy, unresolved V genes account for less than half of the shortfall, and the remainder is unexplained. For V, J and clone size, that table is used; D and trimming come from the DNA. The sample records fewer than 25,000 clones, approximately 88% of which are singletons. The ten largest make up 13% of the sample.

Healthy controls were 37 blood donors whose buffy coats came from the Finnish Red Cross blood service. All TCR-sequenced material derived from peripheral blood: patient blood samples and healthy donor buffy coats. Peripheral blood mononuclear cells were isolated by Ficoll-Hypaque gradient centrifugation. CD4+ cells were purified magnetically from the buffy coats of healthy controls. Genomic DNA was extracted using the Gentra Puregene Cell and Tissue kit, and a Qubit 2.0 fluorometer was used to quantify it. Measured from the cysteine to the phenylalanine, the CDR3 is 16 residues long. Just CDR3 DNA is preserved here, 48 bases in frame from base 1. Via the germline V gene, CDR1 is MDHEN and CDR2 SYDVKM. The germline V end is reduced by 6 bases and the J end by 3 bases; junction bases left unmatched: 8.

The sample was CD4+ T cells from blood buffy coats. The source of this sequence is a human donor in good health. The sequence joins TRBV28 to TRBJ2-1, and 10 junctional nucleotides match TRBD2. The bases read TGTGCCAGCAGCCCACGGACTAGCGGCTTCTACAATGAGCAGTTCTTC. The translation is CASSPRTSGFYNEQFF. The full variable domain, completed from the reference TRBV28 and TRBJ2-1 proteins outside the CDR3, reads DVKVTQSSRYLVKRTGEKVFLECVQDMDHENMFWYRQDPGLGLRLIYFSYDVKMKEKGDIPEGYSVSREKKERFSLILESASTNQTSMYLCASSPRTSGFYNEQFFGPGTRLTVL.